The clone carrying this T cell receptor (beta chain) has just a few counts. Researchers ran the PCR with 60 Vbeta and 13 Jbeta primers. Sequencing was performed with immunoSEQ multiplex PCR; in TCRdb, only in-frame clones are kept and a portion is missing. The data contain some 91,000 clones, about 78% of them singletons. The CDR3 covers 15 residues. V lost 0 bases and J 0 bases, leaving 8 bases between the germline ends. Per the germline V gene, CDR1 is MGHRA and CDR2 is YSYEKL. The sample originates from a study of cytomegalovirus exposure and HLA in healthy donors. The rearrangement joins TRBV4-1 to TRBJ2-5; D gene unclear. Sequencing was carried out using PBMCs. This clonotype was sampled from a man aged 35-49 years in good health and CMV-seronegative. As DNA, the CDR3 is TGCGCCAGCAGCCAAGAAGCACTGTACCAAGAGACCCAGTACTTC. Translated: CASSQEALYQETQYF.